This T cell receptor (beta chain) was sequenced in a study of cytomegalovirus exposure and HLA in healthy donors. Study-level results: Being indistinguishable, some V segments were excluded, TRBV6-2 and TRBV6-3 among them.

This clone has just one count. What it binds is not known. PCR primers comprised 60 Vbeta and 13 Jbeta primers. Clones were read by immunoSEQ multiplex PCR, and TCRdb kept only the in-frame ones, dropping some. This sample has around 120,000 clones, with around two thirds found just once. Germline-derived CDR1 and CDR2 are SGHVS and FNYEAQ. The CDR3 loop spans 14 amino acids. The germline V and J ends were trimmed by 0 bases and 6 bases, with 12 bases remaining between them. The receptor's source is a woman aged 40 to 49 in good health and CMV-seropositive. The rearrangement joins TRBV7-6 to TRBJ2-7, with a possible D match to TRBD2 (5 bases). The sequencing sample was made of PBMCs. CDR3 DNA: TGTGCCAGCAGCTTAGCGGGAGTATGGGCCGAGCAGTACTTC. Protein product: CASSLAGVWAEQYF.